What follows are 18 T cell receptor beta chains derived from one specimen sequenced in a study of molecular identifiers for immune sequencing clone quantification. TCRdb re-derived calls from the PCR reads in MiXCR, one entry per CDR3 protein. The sample lists around 480,000 distinct CDR3 sequences; over 20% were seen once. The sample was naive CD8+ T cells from blood, with Jurkat cell RNA spiked in. Subset reported: FACS-sorted CD8+CD4-CCR7+CD45RA+ naive T cells. Source of these receptors: a human donor in good health. Some libraries in this study had Jurkat cell RNA spiked in.

The V call is TRBV7-6, the J call TRBJ2-2, with D uncertain. Trimming took 4 bases from V and 4 from J, leaving 13 bases between them. Germline CDR1 is SGHVS and CDR2 is FNYEAQ. The CDR3 totals 15 residues. The CDR3 nucleotides are TGTGCCAGCAGCTCAACGGGCAGGTTCACCGGGGAGCTGTTTTTT. It yields the protein CASSSTGRFTGELFF.

The V call is TRBV9, the J call TRBJ1-3; 7 bases align to TRBD1. The CDR3 has 15 residues. Germline values: CDR1 SGDLS, CDR2 YYNGEE. V shed 3 bases and J 2 bases; nucleotides not matched to a gene: 5. CDR3 nucleotide sequence: TGTGCCAGCAGCGATACAGGGGAAGCTGGAAACACCATATATTTT. As protein: CASSDTGEAGNTIYF.

This clonotype was recorded many times. The chain joins TRBV19 to TRBJ1-5; D not resolved. V lost 7 bases and J lost 2, with 9 bases in between. Germline V lookup: CDR1 LNHDA, CDR2 SQIVND (reference sequence). The CDR3 covers 13 residues. CDR3 amino acids: CASNDGGNQPQHF. CDR3 sequence (DNA): TGTGCCAGTAATGATGGGGGCAATCAGCCCCAGCATTTT.

The V and J genes are TRBV11-2 and TRBJ2-3; 8 nucleotides match TRBD1. The V gene end was trimmed by 4 bases and the J gene end by 4 bases; junction bases not matched to a gene: 7. Germline V gives CDR1 SGHAT, CDR2 FQNNGV. The length of the CDR3 is 15 residues. The CDR3 sequence is CASSSPGGESDTQYF. In nucleotides, the CDR3 is TGTGCCAGCAGCTCTCCAGGGGGCGAGTCAGATACGCAGTATTTT.

This clonotype was observed at least ten times. The J gene is TRBJ2-3, the V gene TRBV11-1; 8 nucleotides agree with TRBD1. The CDR3 is 17 residues long. Per germline, CDR1 SGHAT and CDR2 FQDESV (reference sequence). V dropped 5 bases and J dropped 5; count of bases not matched to a gene: 15. The CDR3 sequence: CASSPASDRGSVDTQYF. In nucleotides, the CDR3 is TGTGCCAGCAGCCCAGCTAGCGACAGGGGCTCGGTAGATACGCAGTATTTT.

The rearrangement joins TRBV28 to TRBJ2-7, with 7 bases fitting TRBD1. With V trimmed by 6 bases and J by 2 bases, 10 bases remained unmatched. This CDR3 is 15 amino acids long. CDR1 is MDHEN, CDR2 SYDVKM, per germline. The CDR3 sequence: CASSQRTGAPYEQYF. The CDR3, as DNA: TGTGCCAGCAGCCAACGGACAGGTGCGCCCTACGAGCAGTACTTC.

This clonotype was counted a few times. Mismatch with germline at one junction end may stem from a read error. V and J are TRBV27 and TRBJ2-1; D might be TRBD2 (6 bases). The CDR3 totals 15 residues. The germline CDR1 and CDR2 sequences are MNHEY and SMNVEV (reference sequence). CDR3 coding DNA: TGTGCCAGCAGTTTGTCACTAGCTTCCTCCAATGAGCAGTTCTTC. Translation: CASSLSLASSNEQFF.

The genes are TRBV7-9 and TRBJ2-7; D uncertain. Deletions cut 3 bases from V and 3 bases from J, with 9 bases between. Germline V gene data show CDR1 as SEHNR and CDR2 as FQNEAQ (reference sequence). The CDR3 is 13 residues long. CDR3 amino acids: CASSFYDHYEQYF. The CDR3, as DNA: TGTGCCAGCAGCTTTTATGACCACTACGAGCAGTACTTC.

This clonotype has more than one count but fewer than ten. The chain employs TRBV18 and TRBJ2-5, with D possibly matching TRBD2 (7 bases). Germline V CDR1 and CDR2: KGHSH, LQKENI. Between the trimmed V and J ends, which lost 1 base and 2 bases, there was a span of 14 bases. The CDR3 contains 16 residues. The CDR3 spells CASSPLTGGLQETQYF. Written as DNA, the CDR3 is TGTGCCAGCTCACCACTTACGGGGGGCCTACAAGAGACCCAGTACTTC.

As to this clonotype: This may be a read error: a much more frequent sequence differs by one nucleotide. The chain links TRBV6-9 to TRBJ1-1; D gene ambiguous. V lost 1 base and J 3 bases, leaving 18 bases between the germline ends. The CDR3 runs to 17 residues. Germline values: CDR1 MNHGY, CDR2 SVAAGI. CDR3: CASSYCPRSGADTEAFF. In nucleotides, the CDR3 is TGTGCCAGCAGTTATTGCCCCCGTTCTGGCGCAGACACTGAAGCTTTCTTT.

This clonotype has a handful of counts. This chain joins TRBV2 and TRBJ1-4; TRBD1 aligns across 7 bases. CDR3 length equals 17 residues. In germline, CDR1 is SNHLY, CDR2 FYNNEI. Trimming cost V 2 bases and J 2 bases; bases outside gene matches: 8. For the CDR3, the DNA is TGTGCCAGCAGTGAATGGGGAGGGGGCCCTACTAATGAAAAACTGTTTTTT. Translated, it gives CASSEWGGGPTNEKLFF.

V usage is TRBV7-9 and J usage is TRBJ1-2; D call uncertain. Trimming left V 1 base short and J 6 bases short, with 6 bases between. The CDR3 has 12 amino acids. Germline V lookup: CDR1 SEHNR, CDR2 FQNEAQ (reference sequence). CDR3 loop: CASSLGGHGYTF. The CDR3 DNA sequence: TGTGCCAGCAGCTTAGGAGGCCATGGCTACACCTTC.

This clonotype was seen at least ten times. This chain connects TRBV29-1 to TRBJ2-1, with D possibly TRBD2 on 6 matching bases. V dropped 8 bases and J dropped 7 bases, with 15 bases sitting between them. The germline V gene encodes CDR1 SQVTM and CDR2 ANQGSEA. The CDR3 totals 12 residues. CDR3 DNA: TGCAGCTCCCGGGACTCTCCTAATGAGCAGTTCTTC. Its protein is CSSRDSPNEQFF.

The rearrangement links TRBV15 to TRBJ2-4; tentatively, D is TRBD1 (7 bases). V was shortened by 6 bases and J by 3 bases, with 9 bases between the two germline ends. This CDR3 is 13 amino acids long. Germline CDR1 is LNHNV and CDR2 is YYDKDF (reference sequence). CDR3 protein: CATSQGGKNIQYF. In DNA form, the CDR3 reads TGTGCCACCAGTCAGGGGGGCAAAAACATTCAGTACTTC.

The chain combines TRBV28 with TRBJ2-1; D gene unclear. Trimming took 3 bases from V and 9 from J, leaving 6 bases between them. The CDR3 runs to 11 residues. The germline gives CDR1 MDHEN, CDR2 SYDVKM. CDR3 nucleotide sequence: TGTGCCAGCAGTTTGTTAAGTGAGCAGTTCTTC. Its translation is CASSLLSEQFF.

The chain is built from TRBV27 and TRBJ2-7, with TRBD1 matching 8 bases. Germline loops: CDR1 MNHEY, CDR2 SMNVEV (reference sequence). The CDR3 has 16 amino acids. V was pared by 5 bases and J by 3 bases, with 12 bases of the junction left unmatched. CDR3 region: CASSPITGQAIYEQYF. The CDR3 coding sequence is TGTGCCAGCAGTCCCATTACGGGACAGGCCATCTACGAGCAGTACTTC.

In its sample, this clonotype was seen a few times. The chain is built from TRBV20-1 and TRBJ2-7; 9 bases map to TRBD1. CDR1 DFQATT and CDR2 SNEGSKA come from the germline V gene (reference sequence). V shed 1 base and J 3 bases; nucleotides not matched to a gene: 4. This CDR3 is built from 14 residues. CDR3 in DNA: TGCAGTGCTAGAGGGACAGGGGTAAACTACGAGCAGTACTTC. This sequence encodes CSARGTGVNYEQYF.

This clonotype was seen a few times. A much larger clone is a single base away; this may be a read error. This chain connects TRBV29-1 to TRBJ2-7, with TRBD1 as a possible D gene (7 bases). The CDR3 has 13 amino acids. Looked up from germline, CDR1 is SQVTM and CDR2 is ANQGSEA. This CDR3 is CSVDRRGGGEQCF. In nucleotides, the CDR3 is TGCAGCGTTGATAGGCGAGGGGGCGGGGAGCAGTGCTTC.